These 26 T cell receptor beta chains originate from one sample sequenced in a study of T cells in Graves' hyperthyroidism and ophthalmopathy. Amplified regions were TCR beta CDR3 sequences from RNA transcripts. With the HTBI primer set, the TCR CDR3 went through a first round of RT-PCR. TCRdb redid the calling of the multiplex PCR reads with MiXCR, one entry per CDR3 protein. This repertoire shows about 420,000 distinct CDR3 sequences, roughly an eighth found once; its top ten account for less than 6.5%. The sequenced material came from blood. Receptor source: a woman younger than 35 with Graves' hyperthyroidism.

V is TRBV25-1 and J is TRBJ2-3; TRBD1 matches at 11 bases. The CDR3 contains 17 residues. The V segment lost 5 bases and the J segment 6 bases; nucleotides outside the gene matches: 13. Germline V gives CDR1 MGHDK, CDR2 SYGVNS. CDR3 nucleotides: TGTGCCAGCAGTCATATTTTTGGACAGGGGGCGCCGGATACGCAGTATTTT. This codes for CASSHIFGQGAPDTQYF.

V usage is TRBV28 and J usage is TRBJ2-1; 9 nucleotides agree with TRBD2. This CDR3 contains 14 residues. Germline values: CDR1 MDHEN, CDR2 SYDVKM. The junction had 8 bases not matched to a gene; V was cut back by 6 bases and J by 8 bases. CDR3 residues: CASRVPSGIHEQFF. The CDR3 DNA follows: TGTGCCAGCAGGGTGCCTAGCGGGATTCATGAGCAGTTCTTC.

The chain combines TRBV20-1 with TRBJ1-1, with 7 bases aligning to TRBD1. Trimming removed 1 base from V and 7 bases from J; junction bases left unmatched: 9. The CDR3 is 14 residues long. CDR1 DFQATT and CDR2 SNEGSKA come from the germline V gene (reference sequence). Here the CDR3 DNA reads TGCAGTGCTAGAGCCCACACAGGGGTAGGTGAAGCTTTCTTT. Translating gives CSARAHTGVGEAFF.

The V and J genes are TRBV20-1 and TRBJ2-3, with 8 bases lining up with TRBD1. V lost 2 bases and J lost 6; bases outside the gene matches: 10. Per the germline V gene, CDR1 is DFQATT and CDR2 is SNEGSKA (reference sequence). The CDR3 is 15 amino acids. This CDR3 is CSARFGLTGGDTQYF. In nucleotides, the CDR3 is TGCAGTGCTAGATTTGGTCTTACAGGGGGGGATACGCAGTATTTT.

The rearrangement links TRBV7-9 to TRBJ2-7; D ambiguous. The CDR3 contains 14 residues. CDR1 is SEHNR, CDR2 FQNEAQ, per germline (reference sequence). V was cut by 0 bases and J by 2 bases, with 8 bases left in between. The CDR3: CASSLAQQAYEQYF. CDR3 nucleotide sequence: TGTGCCAGCAGCTTAGCCCAGCAAGCCTACGAGCAGTACTTC. The full variable domain, with the rest looked up from reference TRBV7-9 and TRBJ2-7, is DTGVSQNPRHKITKRGQNVTFRCDPISEHNRLYWYRQTLGQGPEFLTYFQNEAQLEKSRLLSDRFSAERPKGSFSTLEIQRTEQGDSAMYLCASSLAQQAYEQYFGPGTRLTVT.

This clonotype was observed many times. The rearrangement links TRBV28 to TRBJ2-3, with TRBD2 identical over 13 bases. Looked up from germline, CDR1 is MDHEN and CDR2 is SYDVKM. The CDR3 covers 15 residues. The junction had 7 bases not matched to a gene; V was cut back by 5 bases and J by 8 bases. The CDR3 region is CASSPGTSGVVTQYF. CDR3 nucleotide sequence: TGTGCCAGCAGTCCCGGGACTAGCGGGGTGGTTACGCAGTATTTT.

The table lists this clonotype with many counts. V usage is TRBV28 and J usage is TRBJ2-6; TRBD2 is a possible D gene (5 bases). Trimming took off 6 bases at V and 4 bases at J, with 10 bases between the two ends. The CDR3 is 14 residues long. CDR1 and CDR2 from the germline V gene are MDHEN and SYDVKM. The DNA of the CDR3 is TGTGCCAGCAGCTCCCCGGGGGGGGCCAACGTCCTGACTTTC. Translation: CASSSPGGANVLTF. Based on the CDR3 plus reference TRBV28 and TRBJ2-6, the full variable domain is DVKVTQSSRYLVKRTGEKVFLECVQDMDHENMFWYRQDPGLGLRLIYFSYDVKMKEKGDIPEGYSVSREKKERFSLILESASTNQTSMYLCASSSPGGANVLTFGAGSRLTVL.

The sample holds many counts of this clonotype. This chain connects TRBV3-1 to TRBJ2-3; unclear D gene. This CDR3 has 13 residues. The ends were cut back, 1 base at V and 6 bases at J, with 8 bases in the middle. Germline loops: CDR1 LGHDT, CDR2 YNNKEL (reference sequence). The CDR3 DNA is TGTGCCAGCAGCCAAGTAGGTCCGGATACGCAGTATTTT. Its translation: CASSQVGPDTQYF.

There are a few counts of this clonotype. The chain couples TRBV4-1 to TRBJ1-1; D remains ambiguous. Germline CDR1 reads MGHRA; CDR2 reads YSYEKL. This CDR3 spans 14 amino acids. The ends were cut back, 4 bases at V and 3 bases at J, with 12 bases in the middle. CDR3 protein: CASSPGLRDTEAFF. The CDR3, as DNA: TGCGCCAGCAGCCCGGGCTTACGGGACACTGAAGCTTTCTTT.

In DNA form, the CDR3 reads TGTGCCAGCAGCTGGCGACTAGCGGACACCCAGACTCCGGTCGAGCAGTACTTC. Translation: CASSWRLADTQTPVEQYF. The chain carries TRBV7-9 and TRBJ2-7; 9 bases are shared with TRBD2. Germline values: CDR1 SEHNR, CDR2 FQNEAQ (reference sequence). This CDR3 has 18 amino acids. J was trimmed by 6 bases and V by 4 bases; bases with no gene match: 19.

This clonotype showed up many times. The chain combines TRBV2 with TRBJ2-1; 7 bases fit TRBD1. Germline trimming cut 11 bases from V and 5 bases from J; bases unmatched to any gene: 12. Germline CDR1 reads SNHLY; CDR2 reads FYNNEI. CDR3 size: 14 residues. CDR3 nucleotides: TGTGCCCGCACAATCCCAGGGGGAAACAATGAGCAGTTCTTC. Protein product: CARTIPGGNNEQFF.

The gene calls are TRBV11-3 and TRBJ1-2; 12 bases are shared with TRBD1. Trimming at V came to 5 bases and at J to 8 bases, leaving 6 bases not matched to a gene. CDR3 size: 14 residues. Germline CDR1 reads SGHNT; CDR2 reads YENEEA. The DNA of the CDR3 is TGTGCCAGCAGCCTACCGGGACAGGGGGCCGGCTACACCTTC. The encoded protein is CASSLPGQGAGYTF.

This clonotype was seen many times. V usage is TRBV7-9 and J usage is TRBJ2-5, with D tentatively TRBD1 (6 bases). V lost 4 bases to trimming and J lost 1 base, with 16 bases between them. Germline CDR1 SEHNR, CDR2 FQNEAQ (reference sequence). This CDR3 has 16 residues. The CDR3 DNA follows: TGTGCCAGCAGCTCTACAGGGTTTGGATTCCAAGAGACCCAGTACTTC. Translated, it gives CASSSTGFGFQETQYF.

This clonotype was seen many times. The rearrangement links TRBV29-1 to TRBJ2-1, with 8 bases identical to TRBD2. The CDR3 totals 14 residues. The germline V gene has CDR1 SQVTM and CDR2 ANQGSEA. V was clipped by 3 bases and J by 9 bases; unmatched bases: 10. The CDR3 spells CSVDLVAGPPEQFF. The CDR3 region has the DNA TGCAGCGTTGATTTGGTAGCGGGACCGCCTGAGCAGTTCTTC.

This clonotype was seen a few times. The chain carries TRBV6-5 and TRBJ2-1, with TRBD2 matching over 14 bases. Unmatched junction bases numbered 5, after V lost 4 bases and J lost 0 bases. CDR1 is MNHEY, CDR2 SVGAGI, per germline. The CDR3 totals 18 residues. The CDR3 DNA is TGTGCCAGCAGTTCGGGACTAGCGGGGGCAGTCTCCTACAATGAGCAGTTCTTC. Translating it yields CASSSGLAGAVSYNEQFF.

The rearrangement joins TRBV6-5 to TRBJ2-2, with D perhaps TRBD2 (10 bases). The germline V gene encodes CDR1 MNHEY and CDR2 SVGAGI. The V and J ends lost 6 bases and 8 bases respectively, with 31 bases between them. The CDR3 totals 19 residues. The CDR3 loop reads CASSYGDRVASGRAGELFF. DNA for the CDR3: TGTGCCAGCAGCTACGGGGACAGGGTAGCTAGCGGGAGAGCTGGGGAGCTGTTTTTT.

The chain carries TRBV24-1 and TRBJ2-1, with D perhaps TRBD2 (6 bases). Trimming took 3 bases from V and 9 from J, leaving 17 bases between them. The CDR3 has 15 residues. Germline CDR1 is KGHDR and CDR2 is SFDVKD. CDR3 sequence: CATSDPGTGGGEQFF. DNA of the CDR3: TGTGCCACCAGTGATCCTGGGACTGGTGGAGGTGAGCAGTTCTTC.

This clonotype was counted at least ten times. The J gene is TRBJ1-1, the V gene TRBV10-3; 8 bases agree with TRBD1. The CDR3 contains 16 residues. Per the germline V gene, CDR1 is ENHRY and CDR2 is SYGVKD. After removal of 5 bases from V and 3 bases from J, the junction contained 11 bases not matched to a gene. The DNA of the CDR3 is TGTGCCATCAGTTTGGACAGGGCGGGGGTGGACACTGAAGCTTTCTTT. Translation gives CAISLDRAGVDTEAFF.

The table lists this clonotype with many counts. This chain connects TRBV3-1 to TRBJ2-7; 7 bases fit TRBD1. J lost 0 bases, V lost 1 base, and 3 bases had no gene match. CDR3 length: 15 residues. Germline V gene data show CDR1 as LGHDT and CDR2 as YNNKEL (reference sequence). CDR3 in amino acids: CASSQAGDSSYEQYF. The CDR3 nucleotides are TGTGCCAGCAGCCAAGCAGGGGACAGCTCCTACGAGCAGTACTTC.

This CDR3 is CASSPLFLQLDNYGYTF. CDR3 nucleotides: TGTGCCAGCAGCCCACTGTTTCTCCAGCTCGATAACTATGGCTACACCTTC. This chain links TRBV3-1 with TRBJ1-2; D not resolved. This CDR3 has 17 amino acids. The germline V gene has CDR1 LGHDT and CDR2 YNNKEL (reference sequence). V gave up 4 bases and J gave up 1 base, with 19 bases separating them.

The rearrangement joins TRBV18 to TRBJ2-5, with 7 bases identical to TRBD1. CDR1 and CDR2 from the germline V gene are KGHSH and LQKENI. The trim removed 4 bases at V and 5 bases at J, leaving 10 bases unmatched. The CDR3 runs 15 residues. The CDR3 is CASSRRQGEGETQYF. The CDR3 nucleotides are TGTGCCAGCTCACGACGACAGGGTGAAGGGGAGACCCAGTACTTC.

This clonotype appeared a few times. The chain links TRBV20-1 to TRBJ1-1; TRBD1 aligns across 11 bases. The CDR3 is 11 amino acids. J gave up 7 bases and V 5 bases, and 0 bases lay outside the gene matches. Per germline, CDR1 DFQATT and CDR2 SNEGSKA (reference sequence). The CDR3, as DNA: TGCAGTGCTGGGACAGGGGGTGAAGCTTTCTTT. It codes for CSAGTGGEAFF.

This clonotype was observed at least ten times. The chain links TRBV6-1 to TRBJ1-1; D ambiguous. The length of the CDR3 is 15 residues. Trimming left V 7 bases short and J 0 bases short, with 15 bases between. Germline CDR1 is MNHNS and CDR2 is SASEGT. The CDR3 is CASTSAGEMNTEAFF. The CDR3 region has the DNA TGTGCCAGCACCTCCGCAGGTGAAATGAACACTGAAGCTTTCTTT.

This clonotype was observed at least ten times. V is TRBV2 and J is TRBJ1-1; 8 bases are a match to TRBD1. Germline CDR1 and CDR2: SNHLY and FYNNEI. V trimming: 9 bases; J trimming: 5 bases; junction bases outside the gene matches: 5. The CDR3 length is 12 residues. CDR3 sequence: CARRTGRTEAFF. Here the CDR3 DNA reads TGTGCCAGGAGGACAGGGAGGACTGAAGCTTTCTTT.

This clonotype was recorded at least ten times. The chain is built from TRBV20-1 and TRBJ2-7; D may match TRBD1 or TRBD2 (5 bases each). The V gene's germline CDR1 is DFQATT and CDR2 SNEGSKA (reference sequence). The CDR3 extends over 13 amino acids. Trimming took 6 bases from V and 4 from J, leaving 16 bases between them. CDR3: CSATSGRPYEQYF. The CDR3 region has the DNA TGCAGTGCCACGTCGGGGCGGCCGTACGAGCAGTACTTC.

This clonotype has just a few counts. This sequence joins TRBV27 and TRBJ2-1; D remains unclear. The CDR3 extends over 14 amino acids. Germline V gives CDR1 MNHEY, CDR2 SMNVEV (reference sequence). With 2 bases removed from V and 8 bases from J, the gap between germline ends came to 13 bases. The chain's CDR3 is CASSLGLGPDEQFF. The CDR3 coding sequence is TGTGCCAGCAGTTTAGGTCTAGGCCCTGATGAGCAGTTCTTC.